These 7 T cell receptor beta chains were all obtained from the same sample, sequenced in a study of control samples from healthy donors and cancer patients. Generated by immunoSEQ multiplex PCR, the TCRdb table keeps only in-frame clones and is missing some. The sample includes roughly 130,000 clones, more than 80% seen only once; the top ten take around 2.5%. Input material: blood. These receptor sequences come from a man aged 18 to 35 in good health.

The chain combines TRBV5-4 with TRBJ2-2; tentative D call: TRBD2 (6 bases). Trimming pared 5 bases from V and 4 bases from J, leaving 15 bases between. CDR1 and CDR2 from the germline V gene are SGHNT and YYREEE (reference sequence). The CDR3 consists of 15 residues. The CDR3: CASSSGLSGTGELFF. The CDR3 nucleotides are TGTGCCAGCAGTTCGGGACTTTCGGGCACCGGGGAGCTGTTTTTT.

The genes are TRBV11-3 and TRBJ2-1, with a tentative D call TRBD1 (6 bases). The germline V and J ends were trimmed by 5 bases and 9 bases, with 14 bases remaining between them. The germline CDR1 and CDR2 sequences are SGHNT and YENEEA. The CDR3 runs 13 residues. The CDR3 DNA is TGTGCCAGCAGCAGAGGTGGGACACCTGAGCAGTTCTTC. Its translation is CASSRGGTPEQFF.

The chain has TRBV7-2 and TRBJ1-2; TRBD1 agrees at 8 bases. Germline-derived CDR1 and CDR2 are SGHTA and FQGNSA. The V gene end was trimmed by 1 base and the J gene end by 8 bases; junction bases not matched to a gene: 6. The CDR3 extends over 14 amino acids. CDR3: CASSLDTGGRGYTF. The CDR3 DNA reads TGTGCCAGCAGCTTAGACACAGGGGGGAGGGGCTACACCTTC.

The chain links TRBV5-1 to TRBJ1-6; D perhaps matches TRBD1 (6 bases). Germline lookup yields CDR1 SGHRS and CDR2 YFSETQ. CDR3 length equals 15 residues. Trimming stripped 4 bases from V and 6 bases from J, with 14 bases between. The CDR3 loop reads CASSGDGQPNSPLHF. Here the CDR3 DNA reads TGCGCCAGCAGCGGCGACGGACAGCCTAATTCACCCCTCCACTTT. The full variable domain, its missing parts supplied by reference TRBV5-1 and TRBJ1-6, is KAGVTQTPRYLIKTRGQQVTLSCSPISGHRSVSWYQQTPGQGLQFLFEYFSETQRNKGNFPGRFSGRQFSNSRSEMNVSTLELGDSALYLCASSGDGQPNSPLHFGNGTRLTVT.

The V call is TRBV5-1, the J call TRBJ2-7; no firm D call. The V and J ends lost 0 bases and 2 bases respectively, with 6 bases between them. Germline V gene sequence: CDR1 SGHRS, CDR2 YFSETQ. The CDR3 runs 13 residues. CDR3 residues: CASSLEGPYEQYF. CDR3 DNA: TGCGCCAGCAGCTTGGAAGGGCCCTACGAGCAGTACTTC.

The chain carries TRBV24-1 and TRBJ1-1; D unclear. V shed 4 bases and J shed 7 bases, with 9 bases lying between them. The CDR3 loop spans 12 amino acids. CDR1 and CDR2 from the germline V gene are KGHDR and SFDVKD. CDR3 amino acids: CATSDLGFEAFF. CDR3 nucleotide sequence: TGTGCCACCAGTGACCTAGGGTTTGAAGCTTTCTTT.

The gene calls are TRBV12-3 or TRBV12-4 and TRBJ1-2; D is possibly TRBD1 (6 bases). CDR3 length equals 12 residues. V was trimmed by 5 bases and J by 5 bases, leaving 9 bases between them. CDR3 nucleotides: TGTGCCAGCAGTACGCAGGGGTATGGCTACACCTTC. This encodes CASSTQGYGYTF.